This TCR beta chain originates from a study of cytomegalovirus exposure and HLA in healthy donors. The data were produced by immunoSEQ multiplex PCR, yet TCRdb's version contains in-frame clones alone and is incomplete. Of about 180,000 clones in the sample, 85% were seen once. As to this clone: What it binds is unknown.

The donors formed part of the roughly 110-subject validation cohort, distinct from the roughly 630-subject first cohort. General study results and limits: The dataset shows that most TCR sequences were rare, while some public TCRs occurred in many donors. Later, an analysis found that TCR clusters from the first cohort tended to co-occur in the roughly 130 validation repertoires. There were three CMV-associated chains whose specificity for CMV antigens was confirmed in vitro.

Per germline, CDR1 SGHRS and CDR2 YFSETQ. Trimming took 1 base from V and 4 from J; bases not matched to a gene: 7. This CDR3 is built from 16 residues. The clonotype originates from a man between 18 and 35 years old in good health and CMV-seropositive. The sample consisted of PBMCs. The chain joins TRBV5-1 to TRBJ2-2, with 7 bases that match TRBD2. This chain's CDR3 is CASSLKLLAITGELFF. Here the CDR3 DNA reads TGCGCCAGCAGCTTGAAGCTACTAGCGATCACCGGGGAGCTGTTTTTT.